This section outlines one T cell receptor (beta chain) sequence together with its context. The sample comes from a study of T-cell memory formation after mild COVID-19. TCRdb independently ran MiXCR on the 5' RACE reads; one entry per CDR3 protein. The data show hundreds of thousands of distinct CDR3 sequences, with around 28% seen just once and approximately 13% held by the top ten. CDR3 size: 17 residues. The V gene lost 2 bases and the J gene lost 0 bases, with 14 bases spanning the gap. Germline CDR1 and CDR2: MGHRA and YSYEKL. The clonotype comes from an adult woman who had mild COVID-19 (a few samples of this study predate the infection). Cell type and time point are not known. The chain employs TRBV4-1 and TRBJ1-5; a weak D match, TRBD1 (6 bases). The sample comprised PBMCs or a T cell subset sorted from them (not recorded which). The CDR3 coding sequence is TGCGCCAGCAGCCAACCCGGAGGGGGATATAGCAATCAGCCCCAGCATTTT. It encodes CASSQPGGGYSNQPQHF.